This T cell receptor beta chain was captured by sequencing in a study of PD-L1 blockade in urothelial cancer. Trimming cost V 3 bases and J 2 bases, with 8 bases left between them. CDR3 length equals 13 residues. CDR1 and CDR2 (germline): SGHDT, YYEEEE. Some clones are missing from TCRdb's copy, which holds only in-frame ones; the method was immunoSEQ multiplex PCR. The table has about 38,000 clones, roughly 80% seen once. The sample's time point: pretreatment peripheral blood. About this clone itself: Additional DNA sequences in this sample encode the identical CDR3.

Sequencing used PBMCs, obtained around atezolizumab (anti-PD-L1) treatment. The V and J genes are TRBV5-6 and TRBJ2-5; a weak D match, TRBD2 (6 bases). The sequence was obtained from a man older than 75 with urothelial cancer. The chain's CDR3 is CASSSGLQETQYF. The CDR3, as DNA: TGTGCCAGCAGCTCGGGACTGCAAGAGACCCAGTACTTC.